The 27 T cell receptor beta chains given below trace back to one sample, sequenced in a study of cytomegalovirus exposure and HLA in healthy donors. The PCR employed 60 Vbeta primers together with 13 Jbeta primers. Generated by immunoSEQ multiplex PCR, the TCRdb table keeps only in-frame clones and is missing some. This sample's clone table lists about 130,000 clones. The specimen sequenced was PBMCs. The source is a woman aged 40 to 55 in good health and CMV-seronegative.

The chain couples TRBV16 to TRBJ1-5; 9 bases agree with TRBD1. The length of the CDR3 is 15 residues. The V gene end was trimmed by 7 bases and the J gene end by 4 bases; junction bases not matched to a gene: 8. CDR1 is KGHSY, CDR2 FQNENV, per germline. The CDR3 protein is CASTPGTGSNQPQHF. The CDR3 nucleotides are TGTGCCAGCACCCCCGGGACAGGGAGTAATCAGCCCCAGCATTTT.

The chain carries TRBV9 and TRBJ2-2; 9 bases are a match to TRBD1. Germline CDR1 SGDLS, CDR2 YYNGEE. The ends lost 3 bases at V and 7 bases at J; junction bases unmatched: 7. The CDR3 is 15 amino acids. The chain's CDR3 is CASSEGDRVFGELFF. In DNA, the CDR3 is TGTGCCAGCAGCGAGGGGGACAGGGTTTTCGGGGAGCTGTTTTTT.

The V gene is TRBV5-4, the J gene TRBJ1-4; 8 positions agree with TRBD1. Unmatched junction bases numbered 7, after V lost 5 bases and J lost 7 bases. This CDR3 region has 14 residues. Germline V gene sequence: CDR1 SGHNT, CDR2 YYREEE (reference sequence). The CDR3 nucleotides are TGTGCCAGCAGTGACCCGACAGGGGCTGAAAAACTGTTTTTT. Protein: CASSDPTGAEKLFF.

Details on this clone: The same CDR3 also results from other DNA sequences found in this sample. The V and J genes are TRBV14 and TRBJ1-1; possibly TRBD1 for D (5 bases). The V end lost 4 bases, the J end lost 6 bases, and 15 bases lay between the germline ends. Looked up from germline, CDR1 is SGHDN and CDR2 is FVKESK. CDR3 size: 14 residues. CDR3 sequence reads: CASSPTRGGAEAFF. The CDR3, as DNA: TGTGCCAGCAGCCCGACGAGGGGAGGAGCTGAAGCTTTCTTT. Supplemented by reference TRBV14 and TRBJ1-1, the full variable domain reads EAGVTQFPSHSVIEKGQTVTLRCDPISGHDNLYWYRRVMGKEIKFLLHFVKESKQDESGMPNNRFLAERTGGTYSTLKVQPAELEDSGVYFCASSPTRGGAEAFFGQGTRLTVV.

The chain employs TRBV2 and TRBJ2-6; D may be TRBD1 (6 bases). V was cut by 7 bases and J by 2 bases, with 12 bases left in between. Germline CDR1 reads SNHLY; CDR2 reads FYNNEI. CDR3 length: 15 residues. The CDR3 nucleotides are TGTGCCAGCACCCGAACAGGGCCTGGGGCCAACGTCCTGACTTTC. It encodes CASTRTGPGANVLTF.

The genes are TRBV19 and TRBJ2-1, with 7 bases identical to TRBD1. CDR1 is LNHDA, CDR2 SQIVND, per germline (reference sequence). V lost 3 bases and J lost 9; bases outside the gene matches: 5. CDR3 length: 13 amino acids. This CDR3 is CASSIGPGGEQFF. For the CDR3, the DNA is TGTGCCAGTAGTATTGGGCCAGGGGGTGAGCAGTTCTTC.

The J gene is TRBJ1-4, the V gene TRBV2; 7 nucleotides line up with TRBD1. This CDR3 comprises 16 residues. CDR1 is SNHLY, CDR2 FYNNEI, per germline. The V segment lost 3 bases and the J segment 0 bases; nucleotides outside the gene matches: 4. CDR3 in amino acids: CASSDGQGATNEKLFF. CDR3 DNA sequence: TGTGCCAGCAGTGATGGGCAGGGGGCAACTAATGAAAAACTGTTTTTT. Full variable domain (missing parts from reference TRBV2 and TRBJ1-4): EPEVTQTPSHQVTQMGQEVILRCVPISNHLYFYWYRQILGQKVEFLVSFYNNEISEKSEIFDDQFSVERPDGSNFTLKIRSTKLEDSAMYFCASSDGQGATNEKLFFGSGTQLSVL.

The gene calls are TRBV11-1 and TRBJ2-3, with D tentatively TRBD1 (5 bases). This CDR3 is 17 amino acids long. In germline, CDR1 is SGHAT, CDR2 FQDESV (reference sequence). Trimming stripped 2 bases from V and 2 bases from J, with 17 bases between. The CDR3 loop reads CASSLQGRVHNTDTQYF. For the CDR3, the DNA is TGTGCCAGCAGCTTACAGGGCCGTGTACATAACACAGATACGCAGTATTTT. The variable domain in full, with the rest retrieved from reference TRBV11-1 and TRBJ2-3, is EAEVAQSPRYKITEKSQAVAFWCDPISGHATLYWYRQILGQGPELLVQFQDESVVDDSQLPKDRFSAERLKGVDSTLKIQPAELGDSAMYLCASSLQGRVHNTDTQYFGPGTRLTVL.

This chain uses TRBV6-1 with TRBJ2-1; 11 positions agree with TRBD2. The CDR3 consists of 14 residues. From germline, CDR1 is MNHNS and CDR2 SASEGT. Trimming at V came to 6 bases and at J to 9 bases, leaving 7 bases not matched to a gene. CDR3: CASRDSGGAREQFF. As DNA, the CDR3 is TGTGCCAGCAGGGATAGCGGGGGGGCTCGTGAGCAGTTCTTC.

The V and J genes are TRBV4-1 and TRBJ1-6; possibly TRBD1 for D (6 bases). CDR1 is MGHRA and CDR2 is YSYEKL in the germline V gene. Trimming cost V 0 bases and J 4 bases, with 16 bases left between them. This CDR3 is built from 18 residues. The CDR3, as DNA: TGCGCCAGCAGCCAAGATGGGGCAGGGGCTCTATATAATTCACCCCTCCACTTT. Amino acid sequence: CASSQDGAGALYNSPLHF.

The chain couples TRBV25-1 to TRBJ2-5; D unclear. The end of the DNA is better explained by TRBJ2-7, so the J call may be wrong. Germline-derived CDR1 and CDR2 are MGHDK and SYGVNS. The CDR3 loop spans 11 amino acids. The chain's CDR3 is CASSLSYEQYF. Here the CDR3 DNA reads TGTGCCAGCAGTCTCTCCTACGAGCAGTACTTC.

The CDR3 loop reads CASSLAQANSGNTIYF. The CDR3 bases are TGTGCCAGCAGCTTAGCCCAGGCCAACTCTGGAAACACCATATATTTT. This chain links TRBV7-2 with TRBJ1-3; D gene uncertain. This CDR3 region has 16 residues. The germline V and J ends were trimmed by 0 bases and 0 bases, with 9 bases remaining between them. Germline values: CDR1 SGHTA, CDR2 FQGNSA.

V and J are TRBV7-2 and TRBJ1-5; D is unresolved. V shed 2 bases and J shed 6 bases, with 8 bases lying between them. The germline CDR1 and CDR2 sequences are SGHTA and FQGNSA. This CDR3 has 13 amino acids. For the CDR3, the DNA is TGTGCCAGCAGCTTAAGCTTAACTCAGCCCCAGCATTTT. It specifies CASSLSLTQPQHF.

V gene TRBV7-2 combines with J gene TRBJ2-2, with TRBD2 matching over 9 bases. Trimming took 5 bases from V and 4 from J; bases not matched to a gene: 5. The CDR3 totals 15 residues. CDR1 SGHTA and CDR2 FQGNSA come from the germline V gene. CDR3 DNA sequence: TGTGCCAGCAGCCGGGCGGGGGGGCGCACCGGGGAGCTGTTTTTT. Translation: CASSRAGGRTGELFF.

The V gene is TRBV5-1, the J gene TRBJ1-5, with TRBD1 matching 8 bases. The V gene end was trimmed by 4 bases and the J gene end by 2 bases; junction bases not matched to a gene: 2. CDR1 and CDR2 from the germline V gene are SGHRS and YFSETQ. CDR3 length: 14 residues. The CDR3 here is CASSLDRGNQPQHF. CDR3 DNA sequence: TGCGCCAGCAGCCTGGACAGGGGCAATCAGCCCCAGCATTTT.

The chain employs TRBV6-4 and TRBJ1-3; no clear D. The CDR3 spans 13 residues. Trimming stripped 6 bases from V and 7 bases from J, with 13 bases between. Germline V gene lookup returns CDR1 MRHNA and CDR2 SNTAGT. The chain's CDR3 is CASRDPISNTIYF. Here the CDR3 DNA reads TGTGCCAGCAGGGACCCTATTTCGAACACCATATATTTT.

The rearrangement uses TRBV4-3 and TRBJ1-1, with 8 bases identical to TRBD1. Per germline, CDR1 LGHNA and CDR2 YSLEER. The CDR3 length is 14 residues. Germline trimming cut 4 bases from V and 1 base from J; bases unmatched to any gene: 2. The CDR3 protein is CASSRGTGNTEAFF. The CDR3 DNA sequence: TGCGCCAGCAGCCGAGGGACAGGGAACACTGAAGCTTTCTTT.

V and J are TRBV6-6 and TRBJ2-2, with 9 bases identical to TRBD1. Germline V gene data show CDR1 as MNHNY and CDR2 as SVGAGI (reference sequence). The length of the CDR3 is 14 residues. The V segment lost 5 bases and the J segment 7 bases; nucleotides outside the gene matches: 5. Here the CDR3 DNA reads TGTGCCAGCAGTGGGGGACAGGGTGGCGGGGAGCTGTTTTTT. Residues: CASSGGQGGGELFF.

The V and J genes are TRBV5-1 and TRBJ1-4, with TRBD1 identical over 8 bases. The germline CDR1 and CDR2 sequences are SGHRS and YFSETQ. V was pared by 4 bases and J by 5 bases, with 7 bases of the junction left unmatched. This CDR3 region has 15 residues. The CDR3 DNA reads TGCGCCAGCAGCAGTCCGGGACAGGCAAATGAAAAACTGTTTTTT. It codes for CASSSPGQANEKLFF.

This chain connects TRBV9 to TRBJ2-5, with 10 positions matching TRBD1. Trimming at V came to 0 bases and at J to 5 bases, leaving 7 bases not matched to a gene. The CDR3 is made up of 16 amino acids. Germline CDR1 and CDR2: SGDLS and YYNGEE. CDR3 DNA sequence: TGTGCCAGCAGCGTAGCGACAGGGGGCGGTGGCGAGACCCAGTACTTC. This sequence encodes CASSVATGGGGETQYF.

The chain links TRBV7-9 to TRBJ1-5, with a tentative D call TRBD1 (6 bases). CDR3 size: 15 residues. V shed 5 bases and J shed 2 bases, with 13 bases lying between them. Germline loops: CDR1 SEHNR, CDR2 FQNEAQ (reference sequence). The CDR3 region has the DNA TGTGCCAGCAGCCAACAGGGTTCGGGCAATCAGCCCCAGCATTTT. It yields the protein CASSQQGSGNQPQHF.

The chain carries TRBV5-1 and TRBJ1-2; tentatively, D is TRBD1 (5 bases). Germline lookup yields CDR1 SGHRS and CDR2 YFSETQ. Trimming left V 0 bases short and J 4 bases short, with 10 bases between. The CDR3 has 14 amino acids. The CDR3: CASSLDPGPYGYTF. DNA of the CDR3: TGCGCCAGCAGCTTGGATCCAGGGCCCTATGGCTACACCTTC.

The V and J genes are TRBV5-4 and TRBJ2-3, with 7 bases aligning to TRBD1. CDR1 is SGHNT, CDR2 YYREEE, per germline (reference sequence). J gave up 2 bases and V 3 bases, and 6 bases lay outside the gene matches. This CDR3 spans 15 amino acids. The CDR3 loop reads CASSSWDSPTDTQYF. For the CDR3, the DNA is TGTGCCAGCAGCTCCTGGGACAGCCCCACAGATACGCAGTATTTT.

The chain couples TRBV25-1 to TRBJ2-6; the match to TRBD1 covers 9 bases. V lost 2 bases and J lost 0; bases outside the gene matches: 5. This CDR3 spans 18 amino acids. Germline CDR1 is MGHDK and CDR2 is SYGVNS. CDR3: CASSERQGGPSGANVLTF. The CDR3 DNA follows: TGTGCCAGCAGTGAAAGACAGGGGGGGCCCTCTGGGGCCAACGTCCTGACTTTC.

The chain joins TRBV5-1 to TRBJ2-5, with D unclear. Germline CDR1 SGHRS, CDR2 YFSETQ. The V end was cut by 4 bases, the J end by 4 bases, with 8 bases between. The CDR3 loop spans 12 amino acids. The CDR3, as DNA: TGCGCCAGCAGCCGAGGCACAGAGACCCAGTACTTC. Its translation: CASSRGTETQYF. Combining the CDR3 with reference TRBV5-1 and TRBJ2-5 gives the whole variable domain KAGVTQTPRYLIKTRGQQVTLSCSPISGHRSVSWYQQTPGQGLQFLFEYFSETQRNKGNFPGRFSGRQFSNSRSEMNVSTLELGDSALYLCASSRGTETQYFGPGTRLLVL.

The chain couples TRBV4-3 to TRBJ2-1; tentative D call: TRBD1 (5 bases). Trimming took off 0 bases at V and 2 bases at J, with 11 bases between the two ends. The CDR3 has 16 amino acids. Germline-derived CDR1 and CDR2 are LGHNA and YSLEER. The CDR3 DNA follows: TGCGCCAGCAGCCAAGAAAGGGGAAATACCTACAATGAGCAGTTCTTC. The encoded protein is CASSQERGNTYNEQFF.

The chain carries TRBV21-1 and TRBJ2-2; the table calls TRBD2, which could not be checked here. TRBV21-1 is noted as a pseudogene. The CDR3 is 16 amino acids. The CDR3 nucleotides are TGTGCCAGCAGCCTAAGTGCGGGGTTTGAAACCGGGGAGCTGTTTTTT. This gives the protein CASSLSAGFETGELFF.